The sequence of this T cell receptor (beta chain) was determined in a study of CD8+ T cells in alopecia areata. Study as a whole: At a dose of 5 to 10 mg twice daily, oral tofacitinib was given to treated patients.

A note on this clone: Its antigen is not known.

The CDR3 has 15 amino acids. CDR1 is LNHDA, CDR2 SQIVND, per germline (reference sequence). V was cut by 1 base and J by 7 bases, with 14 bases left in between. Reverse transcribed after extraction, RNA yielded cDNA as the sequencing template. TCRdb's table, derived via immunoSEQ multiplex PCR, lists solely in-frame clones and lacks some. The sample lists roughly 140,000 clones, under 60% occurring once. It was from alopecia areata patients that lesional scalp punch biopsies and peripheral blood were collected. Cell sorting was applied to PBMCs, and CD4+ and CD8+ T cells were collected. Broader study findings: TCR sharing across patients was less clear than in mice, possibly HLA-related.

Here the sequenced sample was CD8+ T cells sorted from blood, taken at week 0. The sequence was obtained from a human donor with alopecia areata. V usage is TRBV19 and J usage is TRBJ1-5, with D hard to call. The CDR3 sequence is CASSIGPGHRQPQHF. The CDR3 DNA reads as TGTGCCAGTAGTATAGGGCCCGGGCATCGGCAGCCCCAGCATTTT.